This T cell receptor beta chain was obtained from a study of blood T cell repertoires in COVID-19. The length of the CDR3 is 16 residues. Germline CDR1 reads MGHRA; CDR2 reads YSYEKL. V was pared by 4 bases and J by 0 bases, with 6 bases of the junction left unmatched. This clone appeared a few times. Clones were read by immunoSEQ multiplex PCR, and TCRdb kept only the in-frame ones, dropping some. The sample records over 150,000 clones, approximately 86% being singletons. The gene calls are TRBV4-1 and TRBJ2-3; 8 positions agree with TRBD2. The specimen sequenced was peripheral blood. The receptor was isolated from a man in his 60s with COVID-19, enrolled during active disease. This chain's CDR3 is CASSRQLAESTDTQYF. The CDR3 nucleotides are TGCGCCAGCAGCCGTCAACTAGCGGAGAGCACAGATACGCAGTATTTT.